One sample yielded the 18 T cell receptor beta chains listed below, sequenced in a study of T cells in localized non-small cell lung cancer. Sequencing used immunoSEQ multiplex PCR; TCRdb keeps in-frame clones, though not all of them. This sample carries approximately 88,000 clones, approximately 91% of them seen once, and the ten largest clones take approximately 4%. Source: PBMCs, taken before any cancer treatment. The receptors were sampled from a woman aged 40-75 years with stage II squamous cell lung carcinoma.

The chain links TRBV5-1 to TRBJ2-3; no firm D call. The V end lost 0 bases, the J end lost 1 base, and 6 bases lay between the germline ends. The CDR3 runs to 14 residues. In germline, CDR1 is SGHRS, CDR2 YFSETQ. CDR3 region: CASSLDVGTDTQYF. In DNA, the CDR3 is TGCGCCAGCAGCTTGGATGTGGGCACAGATACGCAGTATTTT.

The chain has TRBV7-8 and TRBJ1-1; D gene unclear. The V and J ends lost 1 base and 0 bases respectively, with 9 bases between them. The CDR3 consists of 15 residues. Germline V lookup: CDR1 SGHVS, CDR2 FQNEAQ. CDR3 sequence reads: CASSLEETVNTEAFF. As DNA, the CDR3 is TGTGCCAGCAGCTTAGAAGAAACGGTGAACACTGAAGCTTTCTTT.

The sample holds a few counts of this clone. The rearrangement uses TRBV4-2 and TRBJ2-6; 7 positions agree with TRBD2. With 0 bases clipped from V and 0 bases from J, the junction kept 5 bases outside the gene matches. This CDR3 contains 18 residues. The germline CDR1 and CDR2 sequences are LGHNA and YNFKEQ. This CDR3 reads CASSQDRTSGSGANVLTF. In DNA form, the CDR3 reads TGTGCCAGCAGCCAAGATCGGACTAGTGGCTCTGGGGCCAACGTCCTGACTTTC.

The rearrangement uses TRBV7-2 and TRBJ2-1; D uncertain. Germline CDR1 reads SGHTA; CDR2 reads FQGNSA. The CDR3 loop spans 15 amino acids. Trimming cost V 0 bases and J 0 bases, with 6 bases left between them. The CDR3 spells CASSLASDSYNEQFF. The DNA for the CDR3 is TGTGCCAGCAGCTTAGCATCGGACTCCTACAATGAGCAGTTCTTC.

V usage is TRBV6-5 and J usage is TRBJ1-1, with 7 nucleotides matching TRBD1. With V trimmed by 4 bases and J by 5 bases, 10 bases remained unmatched. The CDR3 loop spans 15 amino acids. Germline V CDR1 and CDR2: MNHEY, SVGAGI. The CDR3 coding sequence is TGTGCCAGCAGTTTTACTTGGACAGGAGAGACTGAAGCTTTCTTT. It encodes CASSFTWTGETEAFF.

The chain uses TRBV5-1 and TRBJ1-2; TRBD1 is a possible D gene (6 bases). CDR1 SGHRS and CDR2 YFSETQ come from the germline V gene. Deletions cut 2 bases from V and 2 bases from J, with 10 bases between. The CDR3 runs to 14 residues. CDR3 residues: CASSLGGNNYGYTF. CDR3 DNA sequence: TGCGCCAGCAGCTTAGGGGGAAACAACTATGGCTACACCTTC.

The chain recombines TRBV27 with TRBJ1-1, with TRBD1 matching over 12 bases. This CDR3 contains 16 residues. Germline CDR1 is MNHEY and CDR2 is SMNVEV (reference sequence). With V trimmed by 4 bases and J by 4 bases, 7 bases remained unmatched. The CDR3, as DNA: TGTGCCAGCAGTTGGGGGACAGGGGGCGTGGGCACTGAAGCTTTCTTT. Its protein product is CASSWGTGGVGTEAFF.

The rearrangement links TRBV9 to TRBJ2-7; 7 bases fit TRBD1. V lost 0 bases and J lost 4; bases outside the gene matches: 7. Germline CDR1 and CDR2: SGDLS and YYNGEE. CDR3 length: 15 residues. In nucleotides, the CDR3 is TGTGCCAGCAGCGTAGAGACAGGGCCGAATTACGAGCAGTACTTC. Amino acids: CASSVETGPNYEQYF.

The rearrangement uses TRBV5-4 and TRBJ1-1; D remains ambiguous. Germline V CDR1 and CDR2: SGHNT, YYREEE (reference sequence). Trimming took 3 bases from V and 10 from J, leaving 16 bases between them. The CDR3 has 13 amino acids. The CDR3 here is CASSSERRFAAFF. In DNA, the CDR3 is TGTGCCAGCAGCTCCGAAAGAAGATTTGCAGCTTTCTTT.

The chain has TRBV7-9 and TRBJ2-7, with a weak D call TRBD2 (6 bases). The CDR3 sequence is 11 residues long. Germline V CDR1 and CDR2: SEHNR, FQNEAQ (reference sequence). The V gene lost 8 bases and the J gene lost 6 bases, with 11 bases spanning the gap. The CDR3 bases are TGTGCCAGCGCGGGAAGATCCGAGCAGTACTTC. Amino acid sequence: CASAGRSEQYF.

This clone was detected once. This chain links TRBV6-1 with TRBJ1-5, with 8 nucleotides matching TRBD1. The CDR3 consists of 15 residues. Germline V gene sequence: CDR1 MNHNS, CDR2 SASEGT. V lost 5 bases, J lost 4 bases, and 7 bases stayed unmatched. The CDR3 DNA is TGTGCCAGCAGTCGCGACAGGGGCCCAAATCAGCCCCAGCATTTT. It encodes CASSRDRGPNQPQHF.

The J gene is TRBJ2-3, the V gene TRBV29-1; TRBD2 matches 14 bases. V lost 5 bases and J lost 3; bases outside the gene matches: 10. Germline CDR1 reads SQVTM; CDR2 reads ANQGSEA. This CDR3 spans 17 amino acids. The CDR3 is CSVKGVGTSGRTDTQYF. DNA of the CDR3: TGCAGCGTTAAGGGAGTAGGGACTAGCGGGAGAACAGATACGCAGTATTTT.

This chain connects TRBV18 to TRBJ1-5; D not resolved. The germline V gene encodes CDR1 KGHSH and CDR2 LQKENI. The CDR3 has 15 residues. V dropped 6 bases and J dropped 3 bases, with 15 bases sitting between them. The CDR3 DNA sequence: TGTGCCAGCTCGAGAGACACTCTTCCCAATCAGCCCCAGCATTTT. Translation gives CASSRDTLPNQPQHF.

This clone was seen once. This chain links TRBV5-8 with TRBJ2-3; D is unclear. V was cut by 0 bases and J by 1 base, with 12 bases left in between. The CDR3 runs 16 residues. Looked up from germline, CDR1 is SGHTS and CDR2 is YDEGEE. CDR3 in DNA: TGTGCCAGCAGCTTGGGGTTTAGCAAAGGCACAGATACGCAGTATTTT. It specifies CASSLGFSKGTDTQYF.

This clone was seen once. The chain is built from TRBV27 and TRBJ1-1; tentatively, D is TRBD1 (5 bases). V shed 5 bases and J shed 3 bases, with 7 bases lying between them. The CDR3 loop spans 12 amino acids. Germline CDR1 and CDR2: MNHEY and SMNVEV (reference sequence). In DNA, the CDR3 is TGTGCCAGCAGTGGGGGTTACACTGAAGCTTTCTTT. Its protein product is CASSGGYTEAFF.

This clone is categorized as medium-sized. This chain connects TRBV7-6 to TRBJ1-4, with D possibly being TRBD1 (5 bases). The CDR3 runs to 15 residues. The V end was cut by 7 bases, the J end by 0 bases, with 12 bases between. From germline, CDR1 is SGHVS and CDR2 FNYEAQ. The CDR3 reads CASTPSQATNEKLFF. The CDR3 DNA sequence: TGTGCCAGCACACCATCACAGGCAACTAATGAAAAACTGTTTTTT.

This clone was recorded once. Sequence at one end of the junction differs from germline and may be a read error. The rearrangement uses TRBV6-1 and TRBJ2-2; D might be TRBD1 (6 bases). This CDR3 comprises 16 residues. Germline V CDR1 and CDR2: MNHNS, SASEGT. CDR3 loop: CASSVRQAQNSGELFF. The CDR3 DNA reads TGTGCCAGCAGTGTCCGACAGGCCCAGAACTCCGGGGAGCTGTTTTTT.

The V gene is TRBV28, the J gene TRBJ2-2; D is possibly TRBD1 or TRBD2 (5 bases each). The germline gives CDR1 MDHEN, CDR2 SYDVKM. With 8 bases removed from V and 4 bases from J, the gap between germline ends came to 14 bases. CDR3 length: 14 amino acids. CDR3 sequence reads: CASWRSGLTGELFF. DNA of the CDR3: TGTGCCAGCTGGAGGTCAGGGCTCACCGGGGAGCTGTTTTTT.